Presented here are 3 T cell receptor beta chains from one specimen sequenced in a study of cytomegalovirus exposure and HLA in healthy donors. 60 Vbeta and 13 Jbeta primers were used in PCR. Repertoires were generated with immunoSEQ multiplex PCR, while TCRdb's copy carries only in-frame clones and drops some. The sample carries fewer than 130,000 clones, less than 80% recorded once. Sequencing was carried out using PBMCs. These receptors were obtained from a woman between 40 and 50 years old in good health and CMV-seronegative.

CDR3 DNA: TGTGCCAGCAGCCCCCGACTAGCGGGAGGTGGGACCCAGTACTTC. Translation: CASSPRLAGGGTQYF. The genes are TRBV6-5 and TRBJ2-5; 13 positions agree with TRBD2. With 6 bases clipped from V and 7 bases from J, the junction kept 8 bases outside the gene matches. The CDR3 has 15 amino acids. Germline CDR1 MNHEY, CDR2 SVGAGI.

J is TRBJ1-1 and V is TRBV29-1; D may be TRBD1 (6 bases). The CDR3 covers 13 residues. Trimming removed 7 bases at V and 1 base at J, with 13 bases between. Germline CDR1 and CDR2: SQVTM and ANQGSEA. CDR3 protein: CSAQGRGNTEAFF. Here the CDR3 DNA reads TGCAGCGCTCAGGGGCGCGGGAACACTGAAGCTTTCTTT.

The CDR3 region has the DNA TGTGCCAGCAGCTTAGATTCCCAGAGGTCCAGAAATGAGCAGTTCTTC. Translation: CASSLDSQRSRNEQFF. This chain uses TRBV11-2 with TRBJ2-1, with D uncertain. The germline V and J ends were trimmed by 0 bases and 7 bases, with 16 bases remaining between them. The CDR3 contains 16 residues. The germline V gene encodes CDR1 SGHAT and CDR2 FQNNGV.